The 19 T cell receptor beta chains reported below all come from one sample, sequenced in a study of blood T cells in healthy people across ages. With a J-beta primer mix and a sample-barcoded 5' primer, a second PCR ran about 6 to 11 cycles. TCRdb called the 5' RACE reads again in MiXCR, with one record for every CDR3 protein. The profile shows about 630,000 distinct CDR3 sequences, roughly 21% of them singletons. The sample taken for sequencing was blood. These receptors all come from a man aged 65 to 79 in good health.

The sample holds a few counts of this clonotype. The rearrangement joins TRBV5-1 to TRBJ2-7; possible D gene TRBD1, 6 bases. Trimming pared 2 bases from V and 3 bases from J, leaving 12 bases between. The CDR3 consists of 14 residues. Germline lookup yields CDR1 SGHRS and CDR2 YFSETQ. CDR3 DNA sequence: TGCGCCAGCAGCTTCTCACAGGGAAACTACGAGCAGTACTTC. It is translated as CASSFSQGNYEQYF.

This clonotype was detected a few times. The chain couples TRBV6-1 to TRBJ2-3; D may be TRBD1 (5 bases). V lost 7 bases and J lost 3, with 11 bases in between. Germline CDR1 and CDR2: MNHNS and SASEGT. CDR3 length equals 13 residues. The CDR3 sequence is CASNPGKTDTQYF. The CDR3 region has the DNA TGTGCCAGCAATCCAGGGAAAACAGATACGCAGTATTTT.

This chain uses TRBV6-1 with TRBJ2-5, with TRBD2 as a possible D gene (5 bases). The J call may not be correct, given that the DNA end is closer to TRBJ2-1. The CDR3 extends over 16 amino acids. Germline CDR1 MNHNS, CDR2 SASEGT. CDR3 DNA sequence: TGTGCCAGCAATCCTACGTCGGGATCTAAGACTGGTGAGCAGTTCTTC. Encoded protein: CASNPTSGSKTGEQFF.

The V and J genes are TRBV7-8 and TRBJ1-5; 10 bases are a match to TRBD1. Trimming cost V 6 bases and J 7 bases; bases outside gene matches: 3. This CDR3 has 13 amino acids. The germline CDR1 and CDR2 sequences are SGHVS and FQNEAQ. The CDR3, as DNA: TGTGCCAGCAGTGGGACAGGGGAACAGCCCCAGCATTTT. It translates to CASSGTGEQPQHF.

This clonotype was counted only a few times. A read error may produce the germline difference seen at one junction end. The CDR3 loop is CAGRQDVGELFF. The CDR3 bases are TGTGCCGGCAGACAGGACGTTGGGGAGCTGTTTTTT. This chain links TRBV6-6 with TRBJ2-2; D is possibly TRBD1 (6 bases). This CDR3 spans 12 amino acids. Germline CDR1 reads MNHNY; CDR2 reads SVGAGI (reference sequence).

This clonotype was counted ten times or more. The chain couples TRBV3-1 to TRBJ2-1; 10 positions agree with TRBD2. Germline CDR1 is LGHDT and CDR2 is YNNKEL (reference sequence). The trim removed 4 bases at V and 4 bases at J, leaving 4 bases unmatched. The CDR3 is made up of 15 amino acids. CDR3 protein: CASSPGLAEYNEQFF. The CDR3 DNA reads as TGTGCCAGCAGCCCAGGACTAGCGGAGTACAATGAGCAGTTCTTC.

V and J are TRBV15 and TRBJ2-1; 11 nucleotides align to TRBD2. V lost 4 bases to trimming and J lost 0 bases; unmatched junction nucleotides: 8. CDR3 size: 18 residues. Germline V CDR1 and CDR2: LNHNV, YYDKDF (reference sequence). The DNA for the CDR3 is TGTGCCACCAGCACACTACTGGGACTAGCGGACTCCTACAATGAGCAGTTCTTC. Its protein product is CATSTLLGLADSYNEQFF.

The rearrangement links TRBV27 to TRBJ1-2; TRBD1 matches 8 bases. The CDR3 is made up of 15 amino acids. The ends lost 5 bases at V and 4 bases at J; junction bases unmatched: 9. Germline V gene sequence: CDR1 MNHEY, CDR2 SMNVEV (reference sequence). CDR3 in amino acids: CASSTYQGAGYGYTF. The CDR3 DNA sequence: TGTGCCAGCAGTACCTATCAGGGGGCCGGCTATGGCTACACCTTC.

J is TRBJ2-1 and V is TRBV20-1; 8 nucleotides align to TRBD2. Looked up from germline, CDR1 is DFQATT and CDR2 is SNEGSKA (reference sequence). The CDR3 has 17 residues. The junction had 9 bases not matched to a gene; V was cut back by 0 bases and J by 2 bases. CDR3 residues: CSARDVTSGAAYNEQFF. The CDR3 coding sequence is TGCAGTGCTAGAGATGTTACTAGCGGTGCGGCCTACAATGAGCAGTTCTTC.

This clonotype appeared a few times. The chain uses TRBV18 and TRBJ2-4; D might be TRBD2 (7 bases). V shed 6 bases and J shed 7 bases, with 19 bases lying between them. The CDR3 loop spans 15 amino acids. Per the germline V gene, CDR1 is KGHSH and CDR2 is LQKENI. For the CDR3, the DNA is TGTGCCAGCTCGCTAAAAGCGGGACACCCCAACATTCAGTACTTC. It specifies CASSLKAGHPNIQYF. Full variable domain (outside the CDR3, taken from reference TRBV18 and TRBJ2-4): NAGVMQNPRHLVRRRGQEARLRCSPMKGHSHVYWYRQLPEEGLKFMVYLQKENIIDESGMPKERFSAEFPKEGPSILRIQQVVRGDSAAYFCASSLKAGHPNIQYFGAGTRLSVL.

The chain carries TRBV3-1 and TRBJ1-2; D gene ambiguous. CDR1 and CDR2 (germline): LGHDT, YNNKEL (reference sequence). V lost 1 base to trimming and J lost 8 bases, with 11 bases between them. There are 13 residues in the CDR3. In DNA form, the CDR3 reads TGTGCCAGCAGCCAAGGGGGAGGGTCAGGCTACACCTTC. This codes for CASSQGGGSGYTF. Variable domain in full (rest from reference TRBV3-1 and TRBJ1-2): DTAVSQTPKYLVTQMGNDKSIKCEQNLGHDTMYWYKQDSKKFLKIMFSYNNKELIINETVPNRFSPKSPDKAHLNLHINSLELGDSAVYFCASSQGGGSGYTFGSGTRLTVV.

The rearrangement joins TRBV18 to TRBJ2-1, with 8 positions matching TRBD1. The CDR3 covers 16 residues. CDR1 is KGHSH, CDR2 LQKENI, per germline. V shed 0 bases, J shed 3 bases, and the junction held 4 bases outside the gene matches. CDR3 nucleotides: TGTGCCAGCTCACCACCTACAGGGGGGATCTACAATGAGCAGTTCTTC. As protein: CASSPPTGGIYNEQFF.

This clonotype was recorded a few times. V is TRBV5-1 and J is TRBJ1-1; tentative D call: TRBD1 (6 bases). The CDR3 has 13 amino acids. V lost 1 base and J 6 bases, leaving 10 bases between the germline ends. Per the germline V gene, CDR1 is SGHRS and CDR2 is YFSETQ. CDR3 in amino acids: CASSLPGHAEAFF. CDR3 coding DNA: TGCGCCAGCAGCTTGCCGGGACACGCTGAAGCTTTCTTT. The full variable domain, with the rest looked up from reference TRBV5-1 and TRBJ1-1, is KAGVTQTPRYLIKTRGQQVTLSCSPISGHRSVSWYQQTPGQGLQFLFEYFSETQRNKGNFPGRFSGRQFSNSRSEMNVSTLELGDSALYLCASSLPGHAEAFFGQGTRLTVV.

CDR3 DNA sequence: TGCAGTGCTACCCAATTAGCTGGCCTGAGTAGGACCCAGTACTTC. Translation: CSATQLAGLSRTQYF. The chain employs TRBV20-1 and TRBJ2-5; D remains ambiguous. The V end lost 4 bases, the J end lost 7 bases, and 22 bases lay between the germline ends. CDR1 is DFQATT and CDR2 is SNEGSKA in the germline V gene (reference sequence). The CDR3 is made up of 15 amino acids.

This clonotype occurred a few times. The genes are TRBV12-3 or TRBV12-4 and TRBJ2-7; 8 bases line up with TRBD2. The CDR3 has 12 residues. V lost 9 bases to trimming and J lost 5 bases; unmatched junction nucleotides: 6. The CDR3: CASIDGRDEQYF. The CDR3 DNA is TGTGCCAGTATTGACGGGAGGGACGAGCAGTACTTC.

The V and J genes are TRBV19 and TRBJ2-1; D is unclear. The DNA end is a closer match to TRBJ2-7, so the J assignment may be wrong. The CDR3 consists of 12 residues. CDR1 and CDR2 (germline): LNHDA, SQIVND (reference sequence). The CDR3 bases are TGTGCCAGTAGTCCTATATTCTACGAGCAGTACTTC. It encodes CASSPIFYEQYF.

This clonotype occurred a few times. The rearrangement uses TRBV6-1 and TRBJ1-2; 9 bases match TRBD1. Germline CDR1 and CDR2: MNHNS and SASEGT. V was clipped by 3 bases and J by 4 bases; unmatched bases: 6. The CDR3 runs 15 residues. CDR3 protein: CASSDSGTGSYGYTF. The CDR3 bases are TGTGCCAGCAGTGATTCGGGGACAGGGTCCTATGGCTACACCTTC.

V is TRBV14 and J is TRBJ2-5; 13 nucleotides match TRBD2. The J call is uncertain, as TRBJ2-1 better fits the DNA end. The CDR3 sequence is 17 residues long. From germline, CDR1 is SGHDN and CDR2 FVKESK. The DNA of the CDR3 is TGTGCCAGCAGCCAGCCCCCCGGACTAGCGGGAGTGAATGAGCAGTTCTTC. Residues: CASSQPPGLAGVNEQFF.

The chain uses TRBV5-1 and TRBJ2-3; D assignment may be TRBD1 or TRBD2 (5 bases each). The CDR3 totals 14 residues. Trimming pared 4 bases from V and 5 bases from J, leaving 14 bases between. The V gene's germline CDR1 is SGHRS and CDR2 YFSETQ. The CDR3 DNA sequence: TGCGCCAGCAGCCCCGGGACGGGACGAGATACGCAGTATTTT. Translation gives CASSPGTGRDTQYF. Variable domain in full (rest from reference TRBV5-1 and TRBJ2-3): KAGVTQTPRYLIKTRGQQVTLSCSPISGHRSVSWYQQTPGQGLQFLFEYFSETQRNKGNFPGRFSGRQFSNSRSEMNVSTLELGDSALYLCASSPGTGRDTQYFGPGTRLTVL.